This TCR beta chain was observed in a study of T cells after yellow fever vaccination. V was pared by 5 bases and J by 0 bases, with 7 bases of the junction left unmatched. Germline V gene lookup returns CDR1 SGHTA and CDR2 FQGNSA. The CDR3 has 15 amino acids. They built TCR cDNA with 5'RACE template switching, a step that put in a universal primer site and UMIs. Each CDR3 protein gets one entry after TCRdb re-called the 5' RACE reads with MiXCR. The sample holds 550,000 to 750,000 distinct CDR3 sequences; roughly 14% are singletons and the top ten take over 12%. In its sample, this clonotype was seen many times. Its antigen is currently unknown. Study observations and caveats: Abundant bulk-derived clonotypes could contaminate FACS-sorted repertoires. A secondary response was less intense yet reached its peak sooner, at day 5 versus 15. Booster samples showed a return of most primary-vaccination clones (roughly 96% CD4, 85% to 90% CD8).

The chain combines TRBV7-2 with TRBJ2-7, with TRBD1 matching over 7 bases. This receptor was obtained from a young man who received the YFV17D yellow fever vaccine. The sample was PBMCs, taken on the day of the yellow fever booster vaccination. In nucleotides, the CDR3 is TGTGCCAGCAGCCGATCGACAGGGAGCTCCTACGAGCAGTACTTC. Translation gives CASSRSTGSSYEQYF.